The 16 T cell receptor beta chains in this list originate from one sample, sequenced in a study of blood T cell repertoires in COVID-19. Some clones are missing from TCRdb's copy, which holds only in-frame ones; the method was immunoSEQ multiplex PCR. The data show about 480,000 clones, more than 85% seen once. The sequencing sample was made of peripheral blood. Receptor source: a woman aged 25 to 39 with acute or convalescent COVID-19.

J is TRBJ1-1 and V is TRBV7-4; 7 bases fit TRBD1. This CDR3 region has 14 residues. V lost 4 bases, J lost 7 bases, and 9 bases stayed unmatched. CDR1 is SGHVT, CDR2 SQSDAQ, per germline. CDR3 amino acids: CASSSTRQGGEAFF. The CDR3 bases are TGTGCCAGCAGCTCCACTCGACAGGGAGGTGAAGCTTTCTTT. Based on the CDR3 plus reference TRBV7-4 and TRBJ1-1, the full variable domain is GAGVSQSPRYKVAKRGRDVALRCDSISGHVTLYWYRQTLGQGSEVLTYSQSDAQRDKSGRPSGRFSAERPERSVSTLKIQRTEQGDSAVYLCASSSTRQGGEAFFGQGTRLTVV.

This sequence joins TRBV5-1 and TRBJ2-1; a possible D gene is TRBD1 (5 bases). V was shortened by 0 bases and J by 9 bases, with 7 bases between the two germline ends. The CDR3 runs 12 residues. CDR1 SGHRS and CDR2 YFSETQ come from the germline V gene. CDR3 residues: CASSLARGEQFF. CDR3 sequence (DNA): TGCGCCAGCAGCTTGGCTAGGGGTGAGCAGTTCTTC.

The V gene is TRBV2, the J gene TRBJ2-3; 9 positions agree with TRBD1. The CDR3 runs to 16 residues. The germline gives CDR1 SNHLY, CDR2 FYNNEI. The junction had 6 bases not matched to a gene; V was cut back by 1 base and J by 4 bases. CDR3 loop: CASSEGMTGGADTQYF. CDR3 nucleotides: TGTGCCAGCAGTGAAGGCATGACAGGGGGAGCAGATACGCAGTATTTT.

The CDR3 reads CASSGESYNSPLHF. The CDR3 DNA is TGTGCCAGCAGTGGGGAGTCCTATAATTCACCCCTCCACTTT. This chain links TRBV2 with TRBJ1-6, with no clear D. Trimming cost V 4 bases and J 1 base, with 5 bases left between them. CDR1 is SNHLY and CDR2 is FYNNEI in the germline V gene. This CDR3 comprises 14 residues.

This clone has just a few counts. V is TRBV10-2 and J is TRBJ2-7; possibly TRBD2 for D (5 bases). Germline V CDR1 and CDR2: WSHSY, SAAADI. This CDR3 is 11 amino acids long. V lost 6 bases to trimming and J lost 3 bases, with 6 bases between them. The CDR3: CASRTNYEQYF. The CDR3 coding sequence is TGCGCCAGCAGGACTAACTACGAGCAGTACTTC.

This chain links TRBV29-1 with TRBJ1-1; 9 nucleotides align to TRBD1. J was trimmed by 0 bases and V by 7 bases; bases with no gene match: 9. This CDR3 region has 15 residues. Germline V CDR1 and CDR2: SQVTM, ANQGSEA. Written as DNA, the CDR3 is TGCAGCGCCGATGACAGGGGGTACTTGAACACTGAAGCTTTCTTT. Amino acids: CSADDRGYLNTEAFF.

This chain uses TRBV9 with TRBJ2-2; maybe TRBD1 (5 bases). The CDR3 has 16 residues. With 0 bases removed from V and 2 bases from J, the gap between germline ends came to 11 bases. CDR1 and CDR2 from the germline V gene are SGDLS and YYNGEE. The CDR3, as DNA: TGTGCCAGCAGCGTAGATGTGACAGCAAACACCGGGGAGCTGTTTTTT. This gives the protein CASSVDVTANTGELFF.

The gene calls are TRBV5-4 and TRBJ2-2, with D tentatively TRBD2 (5 bases). V was pared by 5 bases and J by 4 bases, with 12 bases between. CDR3 size: 14 residues. Germline V gene sequence: CDR1 SGHNT, CDR2 YYREEE (reference sequence). CDR3 bases: TGTGCCAGCAGGCCACGCAGCGGCACCGGGGAGCTGTTTTTT. Its translation is CASRPRSGTGELFF.

The rearrangement links TRBV12-3 or TRBV12-4 to TRBJ2-7; 8 nucleotides line up with TRBD1. The CDR3 sequence is 13 residues long. The trim removed 7 bases at V and 6 bases at J, leaving 8 bases unmatched. CDR3 in DNA: TGTGCCAGCACCCAGTCGACAGGGGCCGAGCAGTACTTC. It yields the protein CASTQSTGAEQYF.

This chain uses TRBV28 with TRBJ1-5, with TRBD1 as a possible D gene (6 bases). The CDR3 length is 15 residues. Germline CDR1 MDHEN, CDR2 SYDVKM. V was cut by 5 bases and J by 3 bases, with 14 bases left in between. The CDR3 loop is CASSPPQGNNQPQHF. In nucleotides, the CDR3 is TGTGCCAGCAGTCCCCCACAGGGTAACAATCAGCCCCAGCATTTT.

The sample holds one count of this clone. The V call is TRBV21-1, the J call TRBJ1-5; the table assigns TRBD1, which was not confirmed against the DNA. TRBV21-1 is designated a pseudogene. The CDR3 runs 17 residues. The CDR3 region is CASSPGEETGAREPQHF. CDR3 nucleotides: TGTGCCAGCAGCCCAGGCGAAGAAACAGGGGCCCGGGAGCCCCAGCATTTT.

V is TRBV5-3 and J is TRBJ1-4, with 7 positions matching TRBD1. TRBV5-3 is filed as an ORF, its function uncertain. V gave up 3 bases and J gave up 0 bases; unmatched junction bases: 2. The CDR3 is 15 residues long. As DNA, the CDR3 is TGTGCCAGAAGCTACAGGGGTCCAACTAATGAAAAACTGTTTTTT. Residues: CARSYRGPTNEKLFF.

This sequence joins TRBV11-2 and TRBJ2-3, with 9 bases fitting TRBD1. With 3 bases clipped from V and 4 bases from J, the junction kept 8 bases outside the gene matches. Per germline, CDR1 SGHAT and CDR2 FQNNGV. The CDR3 consists of 16 residues. In nucleotides, the CDR3 is TGTGCCAGCAGCTTTACCGGGACAGGGAAGGCAGATACGCAGTATTTT. Amino acid sequence: CASSFTGTGKADTQYF.

This chain uses TRBV19 with TRBJ2-7; TRBD2 agrees at 9 bases. In germline, CDR1 is LNHDA, CDR2 SQIVND (reference sequence). The CDR3 consists of 17 residues. After removal of 4 bases from V and 2 bases from J, the junction contained 12 bases not matched to a gene. The CDR3 DNA is TGTGCCAGTAGTACCGTCACGGGTAGCGGGGGACCCTACGAGCAGTACTTC. Translation gives CASSTVTGSGGPYEQYF.

This rearrangement joins TRBV14 to TRBJ1-1; D might be TRBD1 (5 bases). The germline V gene has CDR1 SGHDN and CDR2 FVKESK. V was cut by 4 bases and J by 0 bases, with 9 bases left in between. The CDR3 length is 14 residues. Written as DNA, the CDR3 is TGTGCCAGCAGCCCTACCAGGGTGAACACTGAAGCTTTCTTT. Translated: CASSPTRVNTEAFF.

Concerning this clone: The sample contains more than one DNA sequence encoding this CDR3. The chain joins TRBV5-1 to TRBJ2-3; 9 nucleotides line up with TRBD2. The V gene end was trimmed by 7 bases and the J gene end by 3 bases; junction bases not matched to a gene: 3. The CDR3 is 13 amino acids. The germline CDR1 and CDR2 sequences are SGHRS and YFSETQ. CDR3 sequence (DNA): TGCGCCAGCTGGCGGGGGGGGACAGATACGCAGTATTTT. Translation gives CASWRGGTDTQYF. The full variable domain, in which reference TRBV5-1 and TRBJ2-3 provide the parts outside the CDR3, is KAGVTQTPRYLIKTRGQQVTLSCSPISGHRSVSWYQQTPGQGLQFLFEYFSETQRNKGNFPGRFSGRQFSNSRSEMNVSTLELGDSALYLCASWRGGTDTQYFGPGTRLTVL.